A single sample is the source of the 2 T cell receptor beta chains below, sequenced in a study of blood T cells in healthy people across ages. Primers used in a second PCR of roughly 7 to 12 cycles were a sample-barcoded 5' primer and a J-beta primer mix. TCRdb re-analysed the 5' RACE reads in MiXCR, keeping a single row per CDR3 protein. The top ten clones hold 40% to 50% of a sample with approximately 730,000 distinct CDR3 sequences, less than 70% of them seen once. The sequenced sample was blood. Receptors originate from an elderly man in good health.

The rearrangement links TRBV12-3 or TRBV12-4 to TRBJ1-1; tentative D call: TRBD1 (5 bases). V gave up 3 bases and J gave up 2 bases, with 13 bases separating them. The CDR3 extends over 15 amino acids. CDR3 bases: TGTGCCAGCAGTTTCGGTGACCAGGGAAACACTGAAGCTTTCTTT. Translation: CASSFGDQGNTEAFF.

The gene calls are TRBV20-1 and TRBJ1-1; TRBD1 is a possible D gene (6 bases). CDR1 is DFQATT, CDR2 SNEGSKA, per germline (reference sequence). The V gene lost 5 bases and the J gene lost 1 base, with 23 bases spanning the gap. The CDR3 runs to 17 residues. In nucleotides, the CDR3 is TGCAGTGCTGGAGGGCCAGGGGCAATGGGACAGAACACTGAAGCTTTCTTT. Translating it yields CSAGGPGAMGQNTEAFF.